The present entry profiles one T cell receptor (beta chain) with its context. The data stem from a study of cytomegalovirus exposure and HLA in healthy donors. Amplification used 60 Vbeta primers and 13 Jbeta primers. The method was immunoSEQ multiplex PCR; TCRdb's version includes in-frame clones alone and lacks a portion of them. The data contain about 160,000 clones, about four fifths of them singletons. The sample was PBMCs. The source of this sequence is a woman aged 45-59 years in good health and CMV-seropositive.

The CDR3 is CASSPGSSDTQYF. The CDR3 bases are TGTGCCAGCAGCCCCGGTAGTTCCGATACGCAGTATTTT. This chain uses TRBV7-3 with TRBJ2-3; D is uncertain. The V gene lost 5 bases and the J gene lost 6 bases, with 12 bases spanning the gap. Germline V gene sequence: CDR1 SGHTA, CDR2 FQGTGA. CDR3 length: 13 residues. The full variable domain, in which reference TRBV7-3 and TRBJ2-3 provide the parts outside the CDR3, is GAGVSQTPSNKVTEKGKYVELRCDPISGHTALYWYRQSLGQGPEFLIYFQGTGAADDSGLPNDRFFAVRPEGSVSTLKIQRTERGDSAVYLCASSPGSSDTQYFGPGTRLTVL.